These 25 T cell receptor beta chains originate from one sample sequenced in a study of T cells in Graves' hyperthyroidism and ophthalmopathy. Authors of the study amplified TCR beta CDR3 regions from RNA transcripts. The HTBI set primed first-round TCR CDR3 RT-PCR. TCRdb re-derived calls from the multiplex PCR reads in MiXCR, one entry per CDR3 protein. The data show more than 250,000 distinct CDR3 sequences, roughly 15% seen once. The sequenced material came from blood. Receptors originate from a woman between 50 and 59 years old with Graves' hyperthyroidism that later progressed to Graves' ophthalmopathy.

The J gene is TRBJ2-1, the V gene TRBV6-1; 8 bases align to TRBD1. The CDR3 sequence is 14 residues long. V shed 7 bases, J shed 4 bases, and the junction held 6 bases outside the gene matches. Germline lookup yields CDR1 MNHNS and CDR2 SASEGT. The CDR3 region is CASKGTGGYNEQFF. CDR3 sequence (DNA): TGTGCCAGCAAGGGAACAGGGGGGTACAATGAGCAGTTCTTC.

As concerns this clonotype: Since a much larger clone is just one base distant, this may be a read error. The chain links TRBV19 to TRBJ1-4, with D unresolved. There are 13 residues in the CDR3. Looked up from germline, CDR1 is LNHDA and CDR2 is SQIVND (reference sequence). The CDR3 is CASSPKGSEELFF. The CDR3 DNA is TGTGCCAGTAGTCCTAAAGGGAGTGAAGAACTGTTTTTT.

Ten or more counts support this clonotype. J is TRBJ1-5 and V is TRBV6-5; D call uncertain. The CDR3 is made up of 14 amino acids. CDR1 and CDR2 from the germline V gene are MNHEY and SVGAGI. Trimming took 0 bases from V and 6 from J, leaving 9 bases between them. The DNA for the CDR3 is TGTGCCAGCAGTTACTCGGGAGCGGCTCAGCCCCAGCATTTT. Amino acid sequence: CASSYSGAAQPQHF.

CDR3 region: CAIRTGNTEAFF. CDR3 in DNA: TGTGCCATCAGGACAGGCAACACTGAAGCTTTCTTT. The chain links TRBV10-3 to TRBJ1-1; D is possibly TRBD1 (6 bases). V lost 6 bases, J lost 2 bases, and 7 bases lay in between. Per germline, CDR1 ENHRY and CDR2 SYGVKD. This CDR3 has 12 amino acids.

The rearrangement joins TRBV7-2 to TRBJ2-6, with 7 positions matching TRBD2. The germline gives CDR1 SGHTA, CDR2 FQGNSA. This CDR3 spans 16 amino acids. V gave up 3 bases and J gave up 4 bases; unmatched junction bases: 6. In nucleotides, the CDR3 is TGTGCCAGCAGCTTGGGGGGGTTAGGCGGGGCCAACGTCCTGACTTTC. Its translation is CASSLGGLGGANVLTF.

The V gene is TRBV18, the J gene TRBJ1-1, with D uncertain. In germline, CDR1 is KGHSH, CDR2 LQKENI. CDR3 size: 12 residues. Trimming cost V 3 bases and J 7 bases, with 9 bases left between them. This chain's CDR3 is CASSPREGEAFF. The CDR3 DNA sequence: TGTGCCAGCTCACCGAGGGAGGGTGAAGCTTTCTTT.

This chain joins TRBV19 and TRBJ2-7; 7 positions match TRBD1. From germline, CDR1 is LNHDA and CDR2 SQIVND (reference sequence). The V and J ends lost 5 bases and 3 bases, in that order; junction bases with no gene match: 4. The CDR3 has 13 residues. This CDR3 reads CASSATGFYEQYF. The CDR3 DNA reads as TGTGCCAGTAGTGCGACAGGGTTCTACGAGCAGTACTTC.

This clonotype was seen at least ten times. The chain has TRBV6-1 and TRBJ1-5, with D uncertain. V lost 2 bases to trimming and J lost 5 bases, with 13 bases between them. Germline loops: CDR1 MNHNS, CDR2 SASEGT. This CDR3 has 15 amino acids. In DNA form, the CDR3 reads TGTGCCAGCAGTGAATGGGGTCTCATCTATCAGCCCCAGCATTTT. Its translation is CASSEWGLIYQPQHF.

This clonotype was detected many times. The chain carries TRBV18 and TRBJ1-3; D is uncertain. V lost 3 bases, J lost 4 bases, and 16 bases lay in between. Germline-derived CDR1 and CDR2 are KGHSH and LQKENI. The CDR3 runs to 16 residues. The CDR3 bases are TGTGCCAGCTCACCCGGTAAAACGGTGGGAGGAAACACCATATATTTT. Protein sequence: CASSPGKTVGGNTIYF.

The J gene is TRBJ1-2, the V gene TRBV6-2 or TRBV6-3, with D maybe TRBD1 (6 bases). Trimming took off 7 bases at V and 12 bases at J, with 15 bases between the two ends. Germline lookup yields CDR1 MNHEY and CDR2 SVGEGT. The CDR3 runs 11 residues. CDR3 nucleotides: TGTGCCAGCAACGGGGGCGGCTCGGACACCTTC. This translates into CASNGGGSDTF.

This clonotype was counted ten times or more. CDR3 amino acids: CASSLDQRGVRNTEAFF. The DNA for the CDR3 is TGTGCCAGCAGTTTAGATCAAAGGGGGGTCCGGAACACTGAAGCTTTCTTT. This chain connects TRBV27 to TRBJ1-1; D perhaps matches TRBD1 (6 bases). CDR3 length: 17 amino acids. From germline, CDR1 is MNHEY and CDR2 SMNVEV (reference sequence). V was pared by 2 bases and J by 1 base, with 17 bases between.

The chain links TRBV10-3 to TRBJ2-5, with 10 positions matching TRBD1. The junction had 11 bases not matched to a gene; V was cut back by 6 bases and J by 4 bases. This CDR3 contains 16 residues. Germline assignment: CDR1 ENHRY and CDR2 SYGVKD. The CDR3 sequence is CAISPGTGDFGETQYF. CDR3 nucleotides: TGTGCCATCAGCCCCGGGACAGGGGACTTTGGAGAGACCCAGTACTTC.

This chain joins TRBV20-1 and TRBJ2-2; 7 nucleotides line up with TRBD2. Per the germline V gene, CDR1 is DFQATT and CDR2 is SNEGSKA (reference sequence). The CDR3 sequence is 13 residues long. V shed 5 bases and J 7 bases; nucleotides not matched to a gene: 7. In DNA, the CDR3 is TGCAGTGCTGCGGGAGAGAGGGACGGGGAGCTGTTTTTT. As protein: CSAAGERDGELFF.

This clonotype was found many times. This chain links TRBV27 with TRBJ2-6; D is possibly TRBD1 (6 bases). The CDR3 spans 17 residues. In germline, CDR1 is MNHEY, CDR2 SMNVEV (reference sequence). Trimming took off 6 bases at V and 1 base at J, with 16 bases between the two ends. CDR3 in amino acids: CASSVTGTSSGANVLTF. CDR3 DNA: TGTGCCAGCAGCGTTACCGGGACATCTTCTGGGGCCAACGTCCTGACTTTC.

This rearrangement joins TRBV25-1 to TRBJ1-3; 8 nucleotides line up with TRBD1. The CDR3 covers 15 residues. With 4 bases clipped from V and 2 bases from J, the junction kept 4 bases outside the gene matches. CDR1 and CDR2 (germline): MGHDK, SYGVNS. In DNA, the CDR3 is TGTGCCAGCAGTGGGTCGGACAGGGCTGGAAACACCATATATTTT. Translation gives CASSGSDRAGNTIYF. The complete variable domain, with remaining parts taken from reference TRBV25-1 and TRBJ1-3, reads EADIYQTPRYLVIGTGKKITLECSQTMGHDKMYWYQQDPGMELHLIHYSYGVNSTEKGDLSSESTVSRIRTEHFPLTLESARPSHTSQYLCASSGSDRAGNTIYFGEGSWLTVV.

This clonotype was counted ten times or more. V and J are TRBV28 and TRBJ2-1; no firm D call. CDR1 and CDR2 from the germline V gene are MDHEN and SYDVKM. The CDR3 totals 14 residues. Trimming took 3 bases from V and 8 from J, leaving 14 bases between them. The CDR3 region has the DNA TGTGCCAGCAGTTTGTTTGGGCCCCGGGATGAGCAGTTCTTC. Amino acid sequence: CASSLFGPRDEQFF.

This clonotype occurred many times. The chain recombines TRBV3-1 with TRBJ2-7; D possibly corresponds to TRBD2 (6 bases). The length of the CDR3 is 16 residues. The V end was cut by 0 bases, the J end by 4 bases, with 16 bases between. Germline CDR1 LGHDT, CDR2 YNNKEL (reference sequence). The CDR3 region is CASSQEGRRGIYEQYF. The CDR3 DNA is TGTGCCAGCAGCCAAGAAGGGCGGAGGGGTATATACGAGCAGTACTTC.

The rearrangement uses TRBV7-6 and TRBJ2-7, with 7 bases lining up with TRBD1. Germline V gene lookup returns CDR1 SGHVS and CDR2 FNYEAQ. The CDR3 consists of 14 residues. V trimming: 5 bases; J trimming: 5 bases; junction bases outside the gene matches: 9. The DNA for the CDR3 is TGTGCCAGCAGCCACTACCGACAGGGCCACGAGCAGTACTTC. It encodes CASSHYRQGHEQYF. Variable domain in full (rest from reference TRBV7-6 and TRBJ2-7): GAGVSQSPRYKVTKRGQDVALRCDPISGHVSLYWYRQALGQGPEFLTYFNYEAQQDKSGLPNDRFSAERPEGSISTLTIQRTEQRDSAMYRCASSHYRQGHEQYFGPGTRLTVT.

This clonotype was counted many times. This chain joins TRBV28 and TRBJ2-6; unclear D gene. V dropped 5 bases and J dropped 0 bases, with 5 bases sitting between them. Germline-derived CDR1 and CDR2 are MDHEN and SYDVKM. CDR3 size: 14 residues. CDR3 sequence (DNA): TGTGCCAGCAGTCCGGTCTCTGGGGCCAACGTCCTGACTTTC. This sequence encodes CASSPVSGANVLTF.

The rearrangement joins TRBV14 to TRBJ1-4; D gene uncertain. This CDR3 is 17 amino acids long. Germline V gene lookup returns CDR1 SGHDN and CDR2 FVKESK. V was shortened by 0 bases and J by 6 bases, with 17 bases between the two germline ends. DNA for the CDR3: TGTGCCAGCAGCCAAGAAACGTGGCCGCTACGGGATGAAAAACTGTTTTTT. As protein: CASSQETWPLRDEKLFF.

J is TRBJ1-2 and V is TRBV20-1; D is uncertain. V was trimmed by 6 bases and J by 2 bases, leaving 13 bases between them. Germline-derived CDR1 and CDR2 are DFQATT and SNEGSKA (reference sequence). The CDR3 has 13 residues. The CDR3 region is CSAPLGSNYGYTF. CDR3 coding DNA: TGCAGTGCCCCCCTAGGCAGCAACTATGGCTACACCTTC.

This clonotype was counted at least ten times. The chain has TRBV20-1 and TRBJ1-2; TRBD1 aligns across 7 bases. This CDR3 comprises 13 residues. Looked up from germline, CDR1 is DFQATT and CDR2 is SNEGSKA (reference sequence). V lost 3 bases and J lost 2; bases outside the gene matches: 3. As DNA, the CDR3 is TGCAGTGCTAGCCTGACAGGGAACTATGGCTACACCTTC. It is translated as CSASLTGNYGYTF.

The table lists this clonotype with many counts. The chain has TRBV15 and TRBJ2-6; 8 nucleotides align to TRBD1. The germline V gene encodes CDR1 LNHNV and CDR2 YYDKDF (reference sequence). The CDR3 sequence is 16 residues long. The ends lost 2 bases at V and 2 bases at J; junction bases unmatched: 2. CDR3 DNA: TGTGCCACCAGCAGACGGACAGGGACTGGGGCCAACGTCCTGACTTTC. Its translation: CATSRRTGTGANVLTF.

In its sample, this clonotype was seen a few times. V and J are TRBV20-1 and TRBJ2-3, with a possible D match to TRBD1 (5 bases). This CDR3 has 15 residues. Germline V gene sequence: CDR1 DFQATT, CDR2 SNEGSKA (reference sequence). Trimming removed 1 base from V and 4 bases from J, with 15 bases in between. CDR3 in DNA: TGCAGTGCTAGAGTTGGGCTCCCCAGGGCAGATACGCAGTATTTT. Residues: CSARVGLPRADTQYF.

The table lists this clonotype with many counts. V usage is TRBV28 and J usage is TRBJ1-6; 9 bases line up with TRBD1. Germline trimming cut 2 bases from V and 11 bases from J; bases unmatched to any gene: 7. The CDR3 spans 15 residues. Germline loops: CDR1 MDHEN, CDR2 SYDVKM. DNA of the CDR3: TGTGCCAGCAGTTTAACCGGGACAGGGATGACACCCCTCCACTTT. Translation gives CASSLTGTGMTPLHF.